The 12 T cell receptor beta chains below come from one sample, sequenced in a study of blood T cell repertoires in COVID-19. The table came from immunoSEQ multiplex PCR; TCRdb's copy has only in-frame clones and leaves some out. The table lists 45,000 to 55,000 clones, less than 90% of them singletons, with approximately 1.4% in the top ten. The sample taken for sequencing was peripheral blood. The origin of the receptors is a man aged 50 or older with acute or convalescent COVID-19.

The chain carries TRBV19 and TRBJ1-5, with 7 bases fitting TRBD1. Germline V gives CDR1 LNHDA, CDR2 SQIVND (reference sequence). After removal of 11 bases from V and 6 bases from J, the junction contained 13 bases not matched to a gene. CDR3 length: 14 amino acids. CDR3 region: CASRPQGGSQPQHF. As DNA, the CDR3 is TGTGCCTCGCGGCCCCAGGGGGGAAGTCAGCCCCAGCATTTT.

This sequence joins TRBV6-5 and TRBJ1-3, with 7 bases identical to TRBD1. This CDR3 has 14 residues. Germline V CDR1 and CDR2: MNHEY, SVGAGI. V was pared by 6 bases and J by 3 bases, with 5 bases of the junction left unmatched. The CDR3 DNA reads TGTGCCAGCAGAGGAACAGGGGTTGGAAACACCATATATTTT. This sequence encodes CASRGTGVGNTIYF.

The chain employs TRBV5-1 and TRBJ1-6; 7 nucleotides match TRBD1. The junction had 6 bases not matched to a gene; V was cut back by 4 bases and J by 5 bases. Germline loops: CDR1 SGHRS, CDR2 YFSETQ. CDR3 length: 15 residues. The CDR3 bases are TGCGCCAGCAGCGCAGGGACAGTTAATAATTCACCCCTCCACTTT. Translated: CASSAGTVNNSPLHF.

This clone was seen just once. The chain has TRBV5-1 and TRBJ2-3; the match to TRBD2 covers 7 bases. The ends lost 0 bases at V and 6 bases at J; junction bases unmatched: 4. Germline CDR1 reads SGHRS; CDR2 reads YFSETQ. The CDR3 has 14 residues. CDR3 in DNA: TGCGCCAGCAGCTTGGGCAGGGAGGGGGATACGCAGTATTTT. Encoded protein: CASSLGREGDTQYF.

Concerning this clone itself: This same CDR3 is encoded by further DNA sequences in the sample. CDR3 loop: CASSPGGYGYTF. The CDR3 coding sequence is TGTGCCAGCAGCCCCGGGGGCTATGGCTACACCTTC. V gene TRBV7-8 combines with J gene TRBJ1-2, with D possibly matching TRBD1 (5 bases). CDR3 length: 12 amino acids. The V end was cut by 5 bases, the J end by 4 bases, with 8 bases between. CDR1 and CDR2 (germline): SGHVS, FQNEAQ.

This chain links TRBV19 with TRBJ1-1; 7 bases fit TRBD1. This CDR3 is 15 amino acids long. The V segment lost 7 bases and the J segment 5 bases; nucleotides outside the gene matches: 13. The germline V gene has CDR1 LNHDA and CDR2 SQIVND (reference sequence). The CDR3 sequence: CASTEAGGRWTEAFF. CDR3 DNA sequence: TGTGCCAGTACGGAAGCAGGGGGAAGATGGACTGAAGCTTTCTTT.

The V and J genes are TRBV28 and TRBJ2-1, with TRBD2 identical over 8 bases. V was clipped by 7 bases and J by 8 bases; unmatched bases: 10. This CDR3 comprises 14 residues. Per the germline V gene, CDR1 is MDHEN and CDR2 is SYDVKM. The CDR3 nucleotides are TGTGCCAGCAAGGAGCGGGGGAAGGGGCATGAGCAGTTCTTC. This gives the protein CASKERGKGHEQFF. The full variable domain, with the rest looked up from reference TRBV28 and TRBJ2-1, is DVKVTQSSRYLVKRTGEKVFLECVQDMDHENMFWYRQDPGLGLRLIYFSYDVKMKEKGDIPEGYSVSREKKERFSLILESASTNQTSMYLCASKERGKGHEQFFGPGTRLTVL.

This chain joins TRBV4-1 and TRBJ2-4; 10 bases agree with TRBD2. J gave up 6 bases and V 4 bases, and 3 bases lay outside the gene matches. Germline CDR1 reads MGHRA; CDR2 reads YSYEKL. The CDR3 is 14 amino acids. The CDR3 DNA is TGCGCCAGCAGCCCTAGGACTAGCGGAAACATTCAGTACTTC. This encodes CASSPRTSGNIQYF.

This clone was seen once. The rearrangement joins TRBV24-1 to TRBJ2-7, with 11 bases that match TRBD1. The CDR3 sequence is 13 residues long. The ends lost 6 bases at V and 6 bases at J; junction bases unmatched: 3. The germline V gene encodes CDR1 KGHDR and CDR2 SFDVKD. The CDR3 sequence: CATSPGQGGEQYF. CDR3 in DNA: TGTGCCACCAGTCCGGGACAGGGGGGCGAGCAGTACTTC.

The V and J genes are TRBV28 and TRBJ2-7; D might be TRBD2 (5 bases). Trimming took off 8 bases at V and 3 bases at J, with 14 bases between the two ends. The V gene's germline CDR1 is MDHEN and CDR2 SYDVKM. The CDR3 has 13 residues. The CDR3 DNA sequence: TGTGCCAGCGCTGCACGAGGGTACTACGAGCAGTACTTC. Its protein is CASAARGYYEQYF.

The chain couples TRBV7-8 to TRBJ2-5, with D possibly matching TRBD2 (5 bases). The end of the DNA aligns better with TRBJ2-7, so the J call may be wrong. The CDR3 loop spans 18 amino acids. Germline V gene data show CDR1 as SGHVS and CDR2 as FQNEAQ. CDR3: CASSYRVDSKITAGEQYF. CDR3 nucleotide sequence: TGTGCCAGCAGCTATAGGGTGGACTCCAAAATCACAGCCGGCGAGCAGTACTTC.

The chain employs TRBV19 and TRBJ2-1; maybe TRBD1 (5 bases). Deletions cut 3 bases from V and 7 bases from J, with 16 bases between. The CDR3 length is 15 residues. CDR1 is LNHDA, CDR2 SQIVND, per germline (reference sequence). Written as DNA, the CDR3 is TGTGCCAGTAGTATCTCTCAACTCCCAGGGAATGAGCAGTTCTTC. Its translation: CASSISQLPGNEQFF.